Listed below are T cell receptor beta chains from one sample, sequenced in a study of identical twins. TCRdb re-derived calls from the 5' RACE reads in MiXCR, one entry per CDR3 protein. The repertoire holds 700,000 to 950,000 distinct CDR3 sequences, approximately 13% seen once, with around 1.5% in the top ten. The same sample was also studied in work on yellow fever vaccine responses in identical twins.

Sequencing used PBMCs. Receptors were obtained from a young woman in good health. The CDR3 runs from the conserved cysteine through the conserved F or W. Fields, in order: CDR3 DNA, CDR3 protein, D gene, clone size, J gene, V gene. A D gene is named only where the DNA matches it firmly. Rows may omit the clone size; those that give it use once, few, many or a size class.

TGTGCCAGCAGTAGGGCGGGGGGGATCCAAGAGACCCAGTACTTC,CASSRAGGIQETQYF,TRBD2,few,TRBJ2-5,TRBV9
TGTGCCAGCACCCAAGGCGCATTACTAAGCGACGGTGAGCAGTTCTTC,CASTQGALLSDGEQFF,NA,NA,TRBJ2-1,TRBV3-1
TGCAGCGTCCAGGGGACTAGCGGGGGGGCCTACAATGAGCAGTTCTTC,CSVQGTSGGAYNEQFF,TRBD2,few,TRBJ2-1,TRBV29-1
TGTGCCAGCAGCATCTACTCGGGAGAGACCCAGTACTTC,CASSIYSGETQYF,NA,NA,TRBJ2-5,TRBV7-9
TGTGCCACCAGTGATTTCGCCCTAGCGGGAAGCACAGATACGCAGTATTTT,CATSDFALAGSTDTQYF,TRBD2,few,TRBJ2-3,TRBV24-1
TGTGCCAGCAGTCCACAGAACAGGGGCCATGAGCAGTTCTTC,CASSPQNRGHEQFF,TRBD1,NA,TRBJ2-1,TRBV28
TGTGCCACCAGCAGAGTGCTAGCGGGGATCACAGATACGCAGTATTTT,CATSRVLAGITDTQYF,TRBD2,NA,TRBJ2-3,TRBV15
TGCGCCAGCAGCCAAGTTTGGCGGGGGGCCAGCCAAGAGACCCAGTACTTC,CASSQVWRGASQETQYF,TRBD2,NA,TRBJ2-5,TRBV4-1
TGCGCCAGCAGCCAAGACAGGGAGTTTGCCGGGGAGCTGTTTTTT,CASSQDREFAGELFF,NA,NA,TRBJ2-2,TRBV4-1
TGTGCCAGCAGCGGTCCAGGGGAGTTTGTTCAAGAGACCCAGTACTTC,CASSGPGEFVQETQYF,NA,many,TRBJ2-5,TRBV3-1
TGTGCCAGCAGTCCCCGGGAAGCCGATAATTCACCCCTCCACTTT,CASSPREADNSPLHF,NA,NA,TRBJ1-6,TRBV28
TGTGCCAGCAGTTTATTACGGACAAAAGCTAATGAGCAGTTCTTC,CASSLLRTKANEQFF,NA,many,TRBJ2-1,TRBV27
TGTGCCACCAGTGATTCGGGACACGGTTTCCAAGAGACCCAGTACTTC,CATSDSGHGFQETQYF,NA,NA,TRBJ2-5,TRBV24-1
TGCAGTGCTCAGGAGGGGTCCTACAATGAGCAGTTCTTC,CSAQEGSYNEQFF,NA,NA,TRBJ2-1,TRBV20-1
TGTGCCAGCAAGGTCGGTCCTTCCTACAATGAGCAGTTCTTC,CASKVGPSYNEQFF,NA,many,TRBJ2-1,TRBV6-1
TGTGCCAGCAGCTTAGATCCTTCCCCCCGGCTAGCAGCAGATACGCAGTATTTT,CASSLDPSPRLAADTQYF,NA,NA,TRBJ2-3,TRBV11-2
TGCGCCAGCAGCCAAGATGTATACGAGCAGTACTTC,CASSQDVYEQYF,NA,many,TRBJ2-7,TRBV4-1
TGCAGTGCTAGAGAGGGACAGGGGCATGCCGATACGCAGTATTTT,CSAREGQGHADTQYF,TRBD1,few,TRBJ2-3,TRBV20-1
TGTGCCAGCAGCTTAGAGCCAGGGGGGTCCCAAGAGACCCAGTACTTC,CASSLEPGGSQETQYF,NA,NA,TRBJ2-5,TRBV7-9
TGCAGTGCTAGAGAAACTAGCGGGGGGGCCGTCACCGGGGAGCTGTTTTTT,CSARETSGGAVTGELFF,TRBD2,few,TRBJ2-2,TRBV20-1
TGTGCCAGCAGTTTCCTCACCGGGACAGGGGAATTGTCTAACTATGGCTACACCTTC,CASSFLTGTGELSNYGYTF,TRBD1,few,TRBJ1-2,TRBV27
TGCGCCAGCAGACACCCGACAGGGGGCACTGAAGCTTTCTTT,CASRHPTGGTEAFF,TRBD1,many,TRBJ1-1,TRBV4-1
TGCGCCAGCCTGGGGTCCCGGAACACTGAAGCTTTCTTT,CASLGSRNTEAFF,NA,NA,TRBJ1-1,TRBV5-1
TGTGCCAGCAGTTACCCTGGTATGGATACGCAGTATTTT,CASSYPGMDTQYF,NA,NA,TRBJ2-3,TRBV6-5
TGTGCCAGCAGACAAACTAGCGGGGGGGCCGGGGCGCAGTATTTT,CASRQTSGGAGAQYF,TRBD2,NA,TRBJ2-3,TRBV6-1
TGCGCCAGCAGCTTGGTTCGTTTTCCAGGGACGAACACTGAAGCTTTCTTT,CASSLVRFPGTNTEAFF,NA,NA,TRBJ1-1,TRBV5-1
TGTGCCAGCAGGCCATCGGGGGGGACCCAGTACTTC,CASRPSGGTQYF,TRBD2,many,TRBJ2-5,TRBV12-3/TRBV12-4
TGTGCCAACAAACCCGGCAGGCGAGACAGGCCCTACAATGAGCAGTTCTTC,CANKPGRRDRPYNEQFF,NA,NA,TRBJ2-1,TRBV2
TGTGCCAGCAAAGACACCTTCTCCTACAATGAGCAGTTCTTC,CASKDTFSYNEQFF,NA,few,TRBJ2-1,TRBV6-1
TGTGCCAGCAGCCGGGATTCAGCGGGAGAAAGGTTCTTC,CASSRDSAGERFF,TRBD2,few,TRBJ2-1,TRBV11-3
TGTGCCAGCAGCTCCCCATCACTCGGACGGAAGAATGAGCAGTTCTTC,CASSSPSLGRKNEQFF,NA,NA,TRBJ2-1,TRBV7-9
TGTGCCAGCAGCGTCGGGGGCGCAGATACGCAGTATTTT,CASSVGGADTQYF,NA,many,TRBJ2-3,TRBV9